A selection of T cell receptor beta chains follows, all from one sample in a study of OX40 agonist ivuxolimab in advanced cancers. Using immunoSEQ multiplex PCR, the repertoire was profiled, and TCRdb retains in-frame clones only, with some absent. Of 100,000 or so clones listed, 80% to 90% are singletons. Sequencing was performed on CD4+ or CD8+ T cells sorted from blood, taken in a trial of the OX40 agonist ivuxolimab. The receptors shown here come from an adult with an advanced solid tumor such as melanoma, head and neck, liver or kidney cancer. The CDR3 runs from the conserved cysteine through the conserved F or W.

V,J,CDR3
TRBV4-1,TRBJ2-2,CASSLGWGYTGELFF
TRBV12-5,TRBJ1-1,CASGPGRTEAFF
TRBV5-1,TRBJ2-1,CASSFARAGGTYNEQFF
TRBV10-3,TRBJ2-1,CAIGGLAGEGWGNEQFF
TRBV30,TRBJ2-1,CAWSLPGLAGAGGRNEQFF
TRBV7-2,TRBJ2-2,CASSLNRAARGELFF
TRBV28,TRBJ2-1,CASSLGGRTYNEQFF
TRBV27,TRBJ2-1,CASSPRSSLETEQFF
TRBV19,TRBJ2-3,CASSSGTVEYF
TRBV7-2,TRBJ1-1,CASTPTGVPAFF
TRBV19,TRBJ1-5,CASSIGPTANQPQHF
TRBV5-1,TRBJ1-3,CASRPNSGNTIYF
TRBV11-2,TRBJ2-7,CASNVGDSYEQYF
TRBV4-3,TRBJ2-5,CASSQGLLGETQYF
TRBV27,TRBJ2-7,CASSLMIAGAYEQYF
TRBV6-5,TRBJ1-6,CASSYDGGSGSPLHF
TRBV7-6,TRBJ2-1,CASSKGLAGNEQFF
TRBV27,TRBJ1-1,CASSRTGPLTEAFF
TRBV4-1,TRBJ2-5,CASSQEPDRAKTQYF
TRBV6-5,TRBJ2-1,CASSYSQGEGEQFF
TRBV7-2,TRBJ2-7,CASSLGGTAAYEQYF
TRBV6-5,TRBJ1-5,CASSYATGGQPQHF
TRBV6-1,TRBJ2-7,CASSGLGERGNF
TRBV10-1,TRBJ2-3,CASSDPAGGPRVTDTQYF
TRBV7-9,TRBJ1-1,CASSLRGDTEAFF
TRBV5-1,TRBJ2-1,CASSLLADSYNEQFF
TRBV28,TRBJ1-2,CASSPRADYGYTF
TRBV18,TRBJ1-1,CASCTEEGTEAFF
TRBV19,TRBJ2-4,CASRGDRAKNIQYF
TRBV5-1,TRBJ2-2,CASRELAAINGELFF
TRBV5-1,TRBJ2-1,CASSLGTSSGYNEQFF
TRBV6-5,TRBJ1-2,CASSYTASNYGYTF
TRBV11-3,TRBJ2-7,CASSPPPGQSYEQYF
TRBV11-2,TRBJ1-1,CASSFSGRRAFF
TRBV7-2,TRBJ2-1,CASSHQGPYNEQFF
TRBV5-4,TRBJ2-1,CASSRSRPSTYNEQFF
TRBV11-2,TRBJ1-2,CASTPQSTNYGYTF
TRBV28,TRBJ1-2,CASSLWGAGDGYTF
TRBV6-5,TRBJ1-3,CASRRQSGNTIYF
TRBV5-5,TRBJ1-3,CASSFNSGNTIYF
TRBV2,TRBJ1-2,CASSVLKGPYGYTF
TRBV18,TRBJ1-1,CASSPGPGSNTEAFF
TRBV13,TRBJ1-3,CASSLQGYTGYLGNTIYF
TRBV5-1,TRBJ1-3,CASSSFGGISGNTIYF
TRBV6-6,TRBJ1-2,CASSYDRSNYGYTF
TRBV5-1,TRBJ1-2,CASSLVPGADYGYTF
TRBV30,TRBJ1-2,CAWTLDSFYGYTF
TRBV9,TRBJ1-1,CASSVGPGANTEAFF
TRBV7-9,TRBJ1-4,CASSSLTGENEKLFF
TRBV30,TRBJ1-4,CAWSERQQGSNEKLFF
TRBV7-3,TRBJ2-2,CASSLVIAGRSGELFF